Sequencing of this T cell receptor (beta chain) was carried out in a study of T cell repertoires in cytomegalovirus infection. Overall study context: From public TCR beta signatures came an indication of both CMV infection and matching HLA type. Findings of the study overall: CMV-specific TCR beta clonotypes restricted by HLA-C dominated the ex vivo response. There were carriers of CMV plus the relevant HLA, and cumulative public TCR beta family frequency identified them.

The CDR3 extends over 12 amino acids. Germline values: CDR1 DFQATT, CDR2 SNEGSKA (reference sequence). Each CDR3 protein gets one entry after TCRdb re-called the reads with MiXCR. The sample holds under 150,000 distinct CDR3 sequences, more than 7% seen once. Regarding this clonotype: The antigen is unknown.

The J gene is TRBJ1-2, the V gene TRBV20-1; D call uncertain. This clonotype was obtained from a human donor in good health (CMV status not recorded). Some clones in this sample may be carry-over from other donors' samples. The sequencing input was PBMCs. This CDR3 is CRPGVAFDGYTF. In DNA form, the CDR3 reads TGCAGACCAGGAGTGGCTTTCGATGGCTACACCTTC.